Following are 15 T cell receptor beta chains from one sample sequenced in a study of cytomegalovirus exposure and HLA in healthy donors. The data were produced by immunoSEQ multiplex PCR, yet TCRdb's version contains in-frame clones alone and is incomplete. The table includes around 95,000 clones, 85% detected once. The sample comprised PBMCs. The receptors stem from a man aged 18-30 years in good health and CMV-seropositive.

The chain recombines TRBV5-1 with TRBJ1-1, with D hard to call. CDR3 length equals 14 residues. Trimming left V 0 bases short and J 1 base short, with 7 bases between. Germline V gives CDR1 SGHRS, CDR2 YFSETQ. DNA of the CDR3: TGCGCCAGCAGCTTGGGCGCGTCGAACACTGAAGCTTTCTTT. It encodes CASSLGASNTEAFF. Looking up the rest from reference TRBV5-1 and TRBJ1-1 gives the full variable domain: KAGVTQTPRYLIKTRGQQVTLSCSPISGHRSVSWYQQTPGQGLQFLFEYFSETQRNKGNFPGRFSGRQFSNSRSEMNVSTLELGDSALYLCASSLGASNTEAFFGQGTRLTVV.

The chain is built from TRBV5-1 and TRBJ1-4, with 8 bases lining up with TRBD1. The CDR3 runs 14 residues. Germline CDR1 SGHRS, CDR2 YFSETQ. V was pared by 4 bases and J by 8 bases, with 7 bases of the junction left unmatched. As DNA, the CDR3 is TGCGCCAGCAGCGCGGGACAGGTCGAAGAAAAACTGTTTTTT. It encodes CASSAGQVEEKLFF.

The chain is built from TRBV4-2 and TRBJ2-6; D is undetermined. V gave up 0 bases and J gave up 0 bases, with 12 bases separating them. The CDR3 runs 18 residues. Germline V gives CDR1 LGHNA, CDR2 YNFKEQ. Here the CDR3 reads CASSQDGPPSSGANVLTF. For the CDR3, the DNA is TGTGCCAGCAGCCAAGATGGCCCTCCCAGCTCTGGGGCCAACGTCCTGACTTTC.

The CDR3 region has the DNA TGTGCCAGCTCACCTGGCGGGACGTACACCGGGGAGCTGTTTTTT. Encoded protein: CASSPGGTYTGELFF. The chain employs TRBV18 and TRBJ2-2; a possible D gene is TRBD2 (6 bases). CDR1 is KGHSH, CDR2 LQKENI, per germline. The CDR3 contains 15 residues. Trimming took 3 bases from V and 3 from J, leaving 11 bases between them. The entire variable domain, with the rest obtained from reference TRBV18 and TRBJ2-2, is as follows: NAGVMQNPRHLVRRRGQEARLRCSPMKGHSHVYWYRQLPEEGLKFMVYLQKENIIDESGMPKERFSAEFPKEGPSILRIQQVVRGDSAAYFCASSPGGTYTGELFFGEGSRLTVL.

The chain links TRBV5-1 to TRBJ2-5; D is possibly TRBD2 (6 bases). Trimming removed 0 bases at V and 4 bases at J, with 16 bases between. The CDR3 has 16 residues. From germline, CDR1 is SGHRS and CDR2 YFSETQ. As DNA, the CDR3 is TGCGCCAGCAGCTTGGGTGGCGGGGTTTTGGGAGAGACCCAGTACTTC. Its protein product is CASSLGGGVLGETQYF.

The genes are TRBV19 and TRBJ2-1; the match to TRBD2 covers 12 bases. Germline values: CDR1 LNHDA, CDR2 SQIVND (reference sequence). J gave up 6 bases and V 1 base, and 7 bases lay outside the gene matches. The CDR3 has 17 residues. The CDR3 DNA is TGTGCCAGTAGTATAGCTAGCGGGGGGGAGTTGGGCAATGAGCAGTTCTTC. Its translation: CASSIASGGELGNEQFF.

This clone was recorded once. This chain uses TRBV6-4 with TRBJ2-1; 7 bases are a match to TRBD2. The germline CDR1 and CDR2 sequences are MRHNA and SNTAGT. V shed 5 bases and J 2 bases; nucleotides not matched to a gene: 6. This CDR3 comprises 15 residues. The CDR3 spells CASSPTSSPYNEQFF. CDR3 in DNA: TGTGCCAGCAGTCCGACTAGCAGTCCCTACAATGAGCAGTTCTTC.

This chain links TRBV4-1 with TRBJ2-5; 7 bases are a match to TRBD2. Per germline, CDR1 MGHRA and CDR2 YSYEKL. The V gene end was trimmed by 5 bases and the J gene end by 7 bases; junction bases not matched to a gene: 13. This CDR3 has 15 amino acids. CDR3 coding DNA: TGCGCCAGCAGCTTAAATGCGGGGGATGTGCGGACCCAGTACTTC. Translating gives CASSLNAGDVRTQYF.

The chain has TRBV18 and TRBJ2-7; weak D call: TRBD1 (6 bases). V was shortened by 3 bases and J by 1 base, with 16 bases between the two germline ends. CDR3 size: 16 residues. Germline-derived CDR1 and CDR2 are KGHSH and LQKENI. The CDR3 here is CASSPNPGHHSYEQYV. The DNA of the CDR3 is TGTGCCAGCTCACCCAACCCGGGACACCATTCCTACGAGCAGTACGTC.

J is TRBJ2-7 and V is TRBV7-8; 7 bases align to TRBD1. V dropped 0 bases and J dropped 5; count of bases not matched to a gene: 1. From germline, CDR1 is SGHVS and CDR2 FQNEAQ. This CDR3 has 13 amino acids. CDR3 sequence (DNA): TGTGCCAGCAGCTTAGCAGGGGGCGACGAGCAGTACTTC. Its translation is CASSLAGGDEQYF.

The chain is built from TRBV19 and TRBJ1-5; no clear D. V lost 6 bases and J lost 4, with 10 bases in between. CDR1 LNHDA and CDR2 SQIVND come from the germline V gene (reference sequence). The CDR3 has 13 residues. CDR3 sequence reads: CASSRISNQPQHF. The CDR3 region has the DNA TGTGCCAGTAGCAGGATAAGTAATCAGCCCCAGCATTTT.

V gene TRBV28 combines with J gene TRBJ2-1, with D possibly TRBD2 on 7 matching bases. Trimming stripped 8 bases from V and 6 bases from J, with 14 bases between. CDR1 and CDR2 (germline): MDHEN, SYDVKM. This CDR3 has 13 residues. This CDR3 is CASGGGVTNEQFF. CDR3 nucleotides: TGTGCCAGCGGAGGGGGGGTAACCAATGAGCAGTTCTTC.

The chain links TRBV30 to TRBJ2-4, with a possible D match to TRBD2 (6 bases). The CDR3 is 16 amino acids. The germline V gene has CDR1 GTSNPN and CDR2 SVGIG (reference sequence). V was trimmed by 2 bases and J by 6 bases, leaving 20 bases between them. CDR3 bases: TGTGCCTGGAGTTGGGGTGCGGGGTTTGGGGGAAACATTCAGTACTTC. This codes for CAWSWGAGFGGNIQYF.

The chain couples TRBV4-1 to TRBJ1-4; 9 bases fit TRBD1. The germline gives CDR1 MGHRA, CDR2 YSYEKL. The length of the CDR3 is 17 residues. The ends lost 4 bases at V and 0 bases at J; junction bases unmatched: 6. CDR3 amino acids: CASSRPGQGSTNEKLFF. DNA of the CDR3: TGCGCCAGCAGCCGTCCGGGACAGGGATCAACTAATGAAAAACTGTTTTTT.

This chain connects TRBV6-1 to TRBJ2-7; TRBD1 matches at 10 bases. The V gene's germline CDR1 is MNHNS and CDR2 SASEGT. The ends lost 4 bases at V and 4 bases at J; junction bases unmatched: 4. The CDR3 is 14 residues long. This chain's CDR3 is CASSADRGLYEQYV. For the CDR3, the DNA is TGTGCCAGCAGTGCCGACAGGGGGCTGTACGAGCAGTACGTC.